This TCR beta chain derives from a study of blood T cells in healthy people across ages. General study points: Naive T cell percentage showed a strong correlation with the diversity of TCR beta.

Drawing of peripheral blood yielded 8.5 to 10 milliliters from each donor. Isolation recovered at least 6 million PBMCs from every sample. This clonotype occurred many times. Its antigen is undetermined. Alongside a J-beta primer mix, a sample-barcoded 5' primer served in a second PCR lasting 7 to 11 cycles. TCRdb re-analysed the 5' RACE reads in MiXCR, keeping a single row per CDR3 protein. This repertoire shows roughly 1,500,000 distinct CDR3 sequences, approximately 32% found once; its top ten account for roughly 10%. CDR3 length equals 15 residues. CDR1 is SQVTM and CDR2 is ANQGSEA in the germline V gene. The V gene lost 1 base and the J gene lost 2 bases, with 13 bases spanning the gap.

This sequence originates from a woman in her twenties or thirties in good health. Source material: blood. The chain joins TRBV29-1 to TRBJ2-3; perhaps D is TRBD1 or TRBD2 (5 bases each). The chain's CDR3 is CSVEAPWGNTDTQYF. DNA for the CDR3: TGCAGCGTTGAAGCCCCTTGGGGGAACACAGATACGCAGTATTTT.